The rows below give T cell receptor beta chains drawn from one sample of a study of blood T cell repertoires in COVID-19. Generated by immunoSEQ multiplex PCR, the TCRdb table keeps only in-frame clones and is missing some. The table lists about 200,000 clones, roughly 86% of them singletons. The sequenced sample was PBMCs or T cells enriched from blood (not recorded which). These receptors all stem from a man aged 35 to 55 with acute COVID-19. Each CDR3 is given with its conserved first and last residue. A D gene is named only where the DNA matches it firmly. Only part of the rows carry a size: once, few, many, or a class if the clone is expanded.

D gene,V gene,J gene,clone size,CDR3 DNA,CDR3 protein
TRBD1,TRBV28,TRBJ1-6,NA,TGTGCCAGCAGTTCCACCGGGACAGGGGGCCTTTCACCCCTCCACTTT,CASSSTGTGGLSPLHF
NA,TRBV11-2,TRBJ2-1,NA,TGTGCCAGCACCCCGTTCGTCACGGACAATGAGCAGTTCTTC,CASTPFVTDNEQFF
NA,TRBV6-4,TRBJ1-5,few,TGTGCCAGCAGTGAAAGTCCGACAGCAAGCAATCAGCCCCAGCATTTT,CASSESPTASNQPQHF
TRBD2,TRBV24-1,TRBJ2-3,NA,TGTGCCACCAGCCCGGGACTAGCGGGACCAGATACGCAGTATTTT,CATSPGLAGPDTQYF
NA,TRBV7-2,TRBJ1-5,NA,TGTGCCAGCAGCTTGGACAGCCCGAATCAGCCCCAGCATTTT,CASSLDSPNQPQHF
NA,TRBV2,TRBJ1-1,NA,TGTGCCAGCAGTGATGGCGGTGGTAGGGGAGGCACTGAAGCTTTCTTT,CASSDGGGRGGTEAFF
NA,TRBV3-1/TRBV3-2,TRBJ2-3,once,TGTGCCAGCAGCCAAGAGCGTAGCACAGATACGCAGTATTTT,CASSQERSTDTQYF
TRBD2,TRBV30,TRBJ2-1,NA,TGTGCCTACCAATACCTTTTAGCGGGAGGGTCGAGAATCCAGTTCTTC,CAYQYLLAGGSRIQFF
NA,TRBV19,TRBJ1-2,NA,TGTGCCAGTAGGAAGACTCAGACCTCACAAGTTAACTATGGCTACACCTTC,CASRKTQTSQVNYGYTF
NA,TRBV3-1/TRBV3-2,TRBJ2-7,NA,TGTGCCAGCAGCCACGGGGGGCTCCACGAGCAGTACTTC,CASSHGGLHEQYF
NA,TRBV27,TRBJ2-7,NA,TGTGCCAGCAGAACACGAGGACTGGCGGGCGAGCAGTACTTC,CASRTRGLAGEQYF
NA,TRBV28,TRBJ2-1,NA,TGTGCCAGCAGTTTCAACCCGAGCTCCTACAATGAGCAGTTCTTC,CASSFNPSSYNEQFF
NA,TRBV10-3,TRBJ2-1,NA,TGTGCCATCAGTGAAACGGGAGAGTACAATGAGCAGTTCTTC,CAISETGEYNEQFF
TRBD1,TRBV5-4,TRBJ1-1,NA,TGTGCCAGCAGCTTGGGACAGGGAGAGACTGAAGCTTTCTTT,CASSLGQGETEAFF
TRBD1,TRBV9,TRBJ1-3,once,TGTGCCAGCAGCGTGGGACAGGACTTTACCAGAAGCTCTGGAAACACCATATATTTT,CASSVGQDFTRSSGNTIYF
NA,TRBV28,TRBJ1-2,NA,TGTGCCAGCAGTTTAATAGGGGTCAGACCGGGCGGCTACACCTTC,CASSLIGVRPGGYTF
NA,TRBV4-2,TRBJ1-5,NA,TGTGCCAGCAGCCAAGATCGGGGGGACGGGCAGCCCCAGCATTTT,CASSQDRGDGQPQHF
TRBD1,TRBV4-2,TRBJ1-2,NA,TGTGCCAGCAGCCACCCTCCGGACAGGGTGGGGGGCTACACCTTC,CASSHPPDRVGGYTF
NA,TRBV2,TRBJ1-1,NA,TGTGCCAGCAGTGGGACAGATATGGACACTGAAGCTTTCTTT,CASSGTDMDTEAFF
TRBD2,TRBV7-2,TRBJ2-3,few,TGTGCCAGCAGTCAAAGACTAGCGGGATACACAGATACGCAGTATTTT,CASSQRLAGYTDTQYF
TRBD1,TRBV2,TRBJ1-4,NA,TGTGCCAGTGACCGGGACAGTGAAAAACTGTTTTTT,CASDRDSEKLFF
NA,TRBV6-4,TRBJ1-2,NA,TGTGCCAGCAGCGGAGGGGCAGGGAGCCTCTATGGCTACACCTTC,CASSGGAGSLYGYTF
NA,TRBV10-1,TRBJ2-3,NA,TGCGCCAGCAGTGAGGGGGGCAACACAGATACGCAGTATTTT,CASSEGGNTDTQYF
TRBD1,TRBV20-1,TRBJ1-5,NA,TGCAGTGCTAGTGGGACAGTAGATAGCAATCAGCCCCAGCATTTT,CSASGTVDSNQPQHF
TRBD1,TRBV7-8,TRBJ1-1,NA,TGTGCCAGCAGCTCACAGGGGGGAGGCACTGAAGCTTTCTTT,CASSSQGGGTEAFF
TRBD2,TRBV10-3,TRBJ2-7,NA,TGTGCCATCCGAGCACTAGCGGGAGGGCCGTACGAGCAGTACTTC,CAIRALAGGPYEQYF
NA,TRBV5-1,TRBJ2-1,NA,TGCGCCAGCAGCAGCAACAGGGTCTCCAATGAGCAGTTCTTC,CASSSNRVSNEQFF
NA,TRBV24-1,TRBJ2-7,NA,TGTGCCACCAGTGCGGCGGGTTCCTACGAGCAGTACTTC,CATSAAGSYEQYF
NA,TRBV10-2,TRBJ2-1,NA,TGCGCCAGCAGGGGAGGCGGCTCCTACAATGAGCAGTTCTTC,CASRGGGSYNEQFF
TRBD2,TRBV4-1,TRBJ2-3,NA,TGCGCCAGCAGCCAATGGGCGAGCGGGAGTGCAGATACGCAGTATTTT,CASSQWASGSADTQYF
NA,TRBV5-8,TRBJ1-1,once,TGTGCCAGCAGCTGGATAGCAGGGTACACTGAAGCTTTCTTT,CASSWIAGYTEAFF
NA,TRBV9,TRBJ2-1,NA,TGTGCCAGCAGCGTAAGAGGAGAGAGCTCCTACAATGAGCAGTTCTTC,CASSVRGESSYNEQFF
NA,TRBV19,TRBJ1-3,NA,TGTGCCAGTAGTACCCGGGAACGGGGGAGATCTGGAAACACCATATATTTT,CASSTRERGRSGNTIYF
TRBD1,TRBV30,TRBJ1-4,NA,TGTGCCTGGAGCCGCAGACAGGGAACTAATGAAAAACTGTTTTTT,CAWSRRQGTNEKLFF
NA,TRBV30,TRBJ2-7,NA,TGTGCCTGGGGAAGAACTTACGAGCAGTACTTC,CAWGRTYEQYF
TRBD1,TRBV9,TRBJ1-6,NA,TGTGCCAGCAGCGCGACAGGGGAGGGCTCACCCCTCCACTTT,CASSATGEGSPLHF
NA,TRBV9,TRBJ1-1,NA,TGTGCCAGCAGCGTCCAGGACTGGAACACTGAAGCTTTCTTT,CASSVQDWNTEAFF
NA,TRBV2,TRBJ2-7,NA,TGTGCCAGCAGGCGGGCGGGGACCGGCGAGCAGTACTTC,CASRRAGTGEQYF
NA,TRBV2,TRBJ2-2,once,TGTGCCAGCAGGCTTAGGGGACAGAACACCGGGGAGCTGTTTTTT,CASRLRGQNTGELFF
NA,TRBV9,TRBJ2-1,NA,TGTGCCAGCAGCGTAGAAGTGGGCCCCAATGAGCAGTTCTTC,CASSVEVGPNEQFF
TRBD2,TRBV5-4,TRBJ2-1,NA,TGTGCCAGCAGCTTGGGGGGTAGCGGGGCTGATGAGCAGTTCTTC,CASSLGGSGADEQFF
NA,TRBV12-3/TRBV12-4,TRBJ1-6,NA,TGTGCCAGCGGATTCAACTACTCACCCCTCCACTTT,CASGFNYSPLHF
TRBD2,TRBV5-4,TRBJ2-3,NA,TGTGCCAGCAGAACACGGGGGGGCACAGATACGCAGTATTTT,CASRTRGGTDTQYF
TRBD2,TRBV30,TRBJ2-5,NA,TGTGCCTGGAGTGCATCCGGGGGGGGCTGGGAGACCCAGTACTTC,CAWSASGGGWETQYF
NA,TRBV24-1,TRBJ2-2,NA,TGTGCCACCAGAGCTACAGGGACCACCGGGGAGCTGTTTTTT,CATRATGTTGELFF
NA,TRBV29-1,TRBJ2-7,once,TGCAGCGTTGAAAGCGGCTACGAGCAGTACTTC,CSVESGYEQYF
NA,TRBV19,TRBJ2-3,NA,TGTGCCAGTTTGGAGTACGGCACAGATACGCAGTATTTT,CASLEYGTDTQYF
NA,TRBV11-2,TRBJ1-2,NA,TGTGCCAGCAGCCCCCCCGGGATCTTGAATTGGGGCTACACCTTC,CASSPPGILNWGYTF
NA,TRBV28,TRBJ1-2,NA,TGTGCCAGCAGTTCCCTACGGACTTTTGGGTATGGCTACACCTTC,CASSSLRTFGYGYTF
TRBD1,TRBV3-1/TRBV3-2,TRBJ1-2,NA,TGTGCCAGCAGCCAAGTCGGGACAGGGCACTATGGCTACACCTTC,CASSQVGTGHYGYTF
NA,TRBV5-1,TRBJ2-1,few,TGCGCCAGCAGCTTGGGAGCTAGCCTTGGGTCTGAGCAGTTCTTC,CASSLGASLGSEQFF
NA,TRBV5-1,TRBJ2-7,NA,TGCGCCAGCAGCTTGGAGGGGATGGCATCCTACGAGCAGTACTTC,CASSLEGMASYEQYF